The 3 T cell receptor beta chains below all came from one sample that was sequenced in a study of control samples from healthy donors and cancer patients. Here immunoSEQ multiplex PCR was the method, and the copy in TCRdb shows in-frame clones only, minus some. The sample shows about 9,700 clones, roughly 91% of them seen only once. The sequenced material came from PBMCs. Source of these receptors: a man in his sixties with colorectal cancer.

The chain combines TRBV9 with TRBJ2-7; D is perhaps TRBD2 (7 bases). V dropped 7 bases and J dropped 2 bases, with 13 bases sitting between them. This CDR3 comprises 13 residues. Germline assignment: CDR1 SGDLS and CDR2 YYNGEE. This chain's CDR3 is CASGRGPTYEQYF. The CDR3 coding sequence is TGTGCCAGCGGGCGGGGGCCTACCTACGAGCAGTACTTC. Complete variable domain (other parts from reference TRBV9 and TRBJ2-7): DSGVTQTPKHLITATGQRVTLRCSPRSGDLSVYWYQQSLDQGLQFLIQYYNGEERAKGNILERFSAQQFPDLHSELNLSSLELGDSALYFCASGRGPTYEQYFGPGTRLTVT.

The genes are TRBV7-2 and TRBJ2-5; D is ambiguous. Trimming took 1 base from V and 2 from J, leaving 11 bases between them. The CDR3 extends over 15 amino acids. The germline gives CDR1 SGHTA, CDR2 FQGNSA. For the CDR3, the DNA is TGTGCCAGCAGCTTAGGACCATTTCAGCAAGAGACCCAGTACTTC. It codes for CASSLGPFQQETQYF.

The chain has TRBV5-6 and TRBJ1-2; D is uncertain. The CDR3 loop spans 13 amino acids. Germline lookup yields CDR1 SGHDT and CDR2 YYEEEE. Trimming left V 1 base short and J 8 bases short, with 12 bases between. The CDR3 nucleotides read TGTGCCAGCAGCTTGTTAGGTTTAAGCGGCTACACCTTC. Its translation is CASSLLGLSGYTF. The entire variable domain, with the rest obtained from reference TRBV5-6 and TRBJ1-2, is as follows: DAGVTQSPTHLIKTRGQQVTLRCSPKSGHDTVSWYQQALGQGPQFIFQYYEEEERQRGNFPDRFSGHQFPNYSSELNVNALLLGDSALYLCASSLLGLSGYTFGSGTRLTVV.